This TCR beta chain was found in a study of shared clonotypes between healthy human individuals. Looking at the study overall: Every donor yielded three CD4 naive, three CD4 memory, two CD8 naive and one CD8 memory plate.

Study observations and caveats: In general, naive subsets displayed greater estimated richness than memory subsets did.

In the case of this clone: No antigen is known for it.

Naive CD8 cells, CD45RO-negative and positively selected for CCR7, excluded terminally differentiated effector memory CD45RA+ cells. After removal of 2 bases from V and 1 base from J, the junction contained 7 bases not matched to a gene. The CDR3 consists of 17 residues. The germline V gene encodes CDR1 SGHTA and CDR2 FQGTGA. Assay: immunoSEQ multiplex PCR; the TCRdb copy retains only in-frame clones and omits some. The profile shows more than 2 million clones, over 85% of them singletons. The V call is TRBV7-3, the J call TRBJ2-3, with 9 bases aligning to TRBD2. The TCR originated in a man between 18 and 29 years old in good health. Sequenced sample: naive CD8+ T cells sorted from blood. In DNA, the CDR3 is TGTGCCAGCAGCTTAGGAATAGCGGGGGCTGGCACAGATACGCAGTATTTT. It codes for CASSLGIAGAGTDTQYF.